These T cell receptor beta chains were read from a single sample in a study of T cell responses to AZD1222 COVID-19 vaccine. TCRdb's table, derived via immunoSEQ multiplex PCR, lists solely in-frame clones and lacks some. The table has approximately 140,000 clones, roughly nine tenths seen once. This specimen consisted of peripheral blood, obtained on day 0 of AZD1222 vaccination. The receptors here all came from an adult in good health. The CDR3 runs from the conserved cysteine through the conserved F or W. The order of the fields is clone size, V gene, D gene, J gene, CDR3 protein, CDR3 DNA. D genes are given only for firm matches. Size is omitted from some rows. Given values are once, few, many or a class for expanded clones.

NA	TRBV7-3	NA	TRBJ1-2	CASSLGQSDYGYTF	TGTGCCAGCAGCCTAGGACAGTCTGACTATGGCTACACCTTC
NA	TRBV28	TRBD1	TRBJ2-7	CASSDRDPYEQYF	TGTGCCAGCAGTGACAGGGACCCCTACGAGCAGTACTTC
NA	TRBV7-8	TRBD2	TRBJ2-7	CASSLVRLAGQRPYEQYF	TGTGCCAGCAGCTTAGTGAGACTAGCGGGACAGCGCCCCTACGAGCAGTACTTC
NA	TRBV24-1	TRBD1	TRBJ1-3	CATRLTLQGAGGNTIYF	TGTGCCACCAGGCTCACACTACAGGGGGCTGGAGGAAACACCATATATTTT
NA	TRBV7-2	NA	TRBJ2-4	CASKTQTGLAKNIQYF	TGTGCCAGCAAAACGCAGACAGGACTAGCCAAAAACATTCAGTACTTC
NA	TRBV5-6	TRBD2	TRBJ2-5	CASSLVGLAGRQETQYF	TGTGCCAGCAGCTTGGTGGGTCTAGCGGGAAGACAAGAGACCCAGTACTTC
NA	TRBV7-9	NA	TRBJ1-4	CASSFHNEKLFF	TGTGCCAGCAGCTTCCATAATGAAAAACTGTTTTTT
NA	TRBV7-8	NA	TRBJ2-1	CASSSTGVNNEQFF	TGTGCCAGCAGCTCGACTGGAGTAAACAATGAGCAGTTCTTC
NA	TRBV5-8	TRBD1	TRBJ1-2	CASSSHRGRRGYTF	TGTGCCAGCAGCTCCCACAGGGGGCGCAGAGGCTACACCTTC
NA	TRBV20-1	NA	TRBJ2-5	CSASFQETQYF	TGCAGTGCTAGCTTTCAAGAGACCCAGTACTTC
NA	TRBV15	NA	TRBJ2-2	CATSTPGKNTGELFF	TGTGCCACCAGTACCCCGGGGAAAAACACCGGGGAGCTGTTTTTT
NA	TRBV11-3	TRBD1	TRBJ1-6	CASSLTGDNSPLHF	TGTGCCAGCAGCTTGACAGGGGATAATTCACCCCTCCACTTT
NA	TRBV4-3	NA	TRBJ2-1	CASSLEARNNEQFF	TGCGCCAGCAGCCTTGAAGCTAGGAACAATGAGCAGTTCTTC
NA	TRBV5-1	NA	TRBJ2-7	CASTGAYEQYF	TGCGCCAGCACTGGAGCCTACGAGCAGTACTTC
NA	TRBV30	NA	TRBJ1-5	CAWSVGPGHQPQHF	TGTGCCTGGAGTGTCGGGCCAGGACACCAGCCCCAGCATTTT
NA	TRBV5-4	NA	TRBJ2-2	CASSLAGRATPGELFF	TGTGCCAGCAGCTTGGCCGGGAGAGCAACCCCAGGGGAGCTGTTTTTT
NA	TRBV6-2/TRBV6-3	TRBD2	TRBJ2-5	CASSHAAGGSETQYF	TGTGCCAGCAGCCACGCAGCGGGGGGTTCAGAGACCCAGTACTTC
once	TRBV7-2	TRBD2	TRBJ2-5	CASSPVAGQFQETQYF	TGTGCCAGCAGCCCAGTAGCGGGGCAATTCCAAGAGACCCAGTACTTC
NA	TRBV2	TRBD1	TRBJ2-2	CATRPGQGWTGELFF	TGTGCCACCAGACCGGGACAGGGATGGACTGGGGAGCTGTTTTTT
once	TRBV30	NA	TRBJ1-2	CAWRWITRGYGYTF	TGTGCCTGGAGGTGGATAACCAGGGGCTATGGCTACACCTTC
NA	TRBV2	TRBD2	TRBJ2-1	CASRRLARGDEQFF	TGTGCCAGCAGAAGACTAGCGAGAGGGGATGAGCAGTTCTTC
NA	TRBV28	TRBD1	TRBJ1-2	CASSFGTVAGYTF	TGTGCCAGCAGTTTTGGGACAGTCGCCGGCTACACCTTC
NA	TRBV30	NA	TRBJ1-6	CAWSGDVHNSPLHF	TGTGCCTGGAGTGGGGACGTTCATAATTCACCCCTCCACTTT
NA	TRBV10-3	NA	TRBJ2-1	CAISDSSPGGWYGGNEQFF	TGTGCCATCAGTGACTCAAGCCCAGGGGGCTGGTACGGGGGGAATGAGCAGTTCTTC
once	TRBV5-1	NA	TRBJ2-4	CASSLEVREDIQYF	TGCGCCAGCAGCTTGGAAGTCAGGGAAGACATTCAGTACTTC
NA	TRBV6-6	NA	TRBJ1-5	CASSYLAQPQHF	TGTGCCAGCAGTTACCTGGCTCAGCCCCAGCATTTT
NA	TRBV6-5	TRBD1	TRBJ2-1	CASSITDRGLNEQFF	TGTGCCAGCAGTATCACGGACAGGGGGCTCAATGAGCAGTTCTTC
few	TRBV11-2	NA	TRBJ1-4	CASSPISIPQLFF	TGTGCCAGCAGCCCCATAAGTATTCCTCAACTGTTTTTT
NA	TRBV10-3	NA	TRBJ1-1	CAIRPDRNTEAFF	TGTGCCATCAGACCAGACAGGAACACTGAAGCTTTCTTT
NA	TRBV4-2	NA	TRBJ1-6	CASSQDGVIPNSPLHF	TGTGCCAGCAGCCAAGACGGAGTGATTCCTAATTCACCCCTCCACTTT
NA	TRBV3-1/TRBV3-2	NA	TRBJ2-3	CASSFSSRRGRTDTQYF	TGTGCCAGCAGTTTTTCTTCTAGGCGGGGACGCACAGATACGCAGTATTTT
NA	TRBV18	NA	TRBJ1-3	CASSPTDGNTIYF	TGTGCCAGCTCTCCCACAGATGGAAACACCATATATTTT
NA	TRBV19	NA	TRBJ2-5	CASSIAAGEETQYF	TGTGCCAGTAGTATAGCAGCCGGGGAAGAGACCCAGTACTTC
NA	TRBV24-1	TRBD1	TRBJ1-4	CATSDPRTDREGEKLFF	TGTGCCACCAGTGATCCGCGAACGGACAGGGAGGGGGAAAAACTGTTTTTT
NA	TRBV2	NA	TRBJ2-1	CASSLADYEQFF	TGTGCCAGCAGCCTGGCGGACTATGAGCAGTTCTTC
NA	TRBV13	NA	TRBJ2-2	CASSLGASGELFF	TGTGCCAGCAGCTTAGGCGCTTCCGGGGAGCTGTTTTTT
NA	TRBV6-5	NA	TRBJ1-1	CASSYFGNTEAFF	TGTGCCAGCAGTTACTTCGGGAACACTGAAGCTTTCTTT
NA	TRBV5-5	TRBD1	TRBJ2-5	CASSGQEETQYF	TGTGCCAGCAGCGGACAGGAAGAGACCCAGTACTTC
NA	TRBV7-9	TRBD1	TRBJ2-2	CASSLVGTATGELFF	TGTGCCAGCAGCTTAGTGGGGACAGCCACCGGGGAGCTGTTTTTT
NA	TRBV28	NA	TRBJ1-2	CASSLSTVVANGYTF	TGTGCCAGCAGTCTTTCCACCGTCGTGGCGAATGGCTACACCTTC
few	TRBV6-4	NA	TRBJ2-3	CASSDSGSTDTQYF	TGTGCCAGCAGTGACAGCGGGAGCACAGATACGCAGTATTTT
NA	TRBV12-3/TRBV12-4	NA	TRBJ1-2	CASSLVPGHGYTF	TGTGCCAGCAGTTTAGTTCCGGGACATGGCTACACCTTC
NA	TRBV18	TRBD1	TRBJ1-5	CASSPTGVNQPQHF	TGTGCCAGCTCACCAACAGGGGTTAATCAGCCCCAGCATTTT
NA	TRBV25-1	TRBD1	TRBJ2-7	CASSAGTVSYEQYF	TGTGCCAGCAGTGCCGGGACAGTCTCCTACGAGCAGTACTTC
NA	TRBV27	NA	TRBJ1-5	CASSPDTFRGNQPQHF	TGTGCCAGCAGTCCCGATACGTTCCGAGGCAATCAGCCCCAGCATTTT
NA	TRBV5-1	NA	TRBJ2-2	CASSLTGQNTGELFF	TGCGCCAGCAGTTTGACCGGACAGAACACCGGGGAGCTGTTTTTT
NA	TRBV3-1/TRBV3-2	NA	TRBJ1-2	CASSLEDRGHYGYTF	TGTGCCAGCAGCCTGGAGGACAGAGGACACTATGGCTACACCTTC
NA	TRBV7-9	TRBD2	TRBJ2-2	CASSSLAGQSNTGELFF	TGTGCCAGCAGCTCTTTAGCGGGGCAGTCGAACACCGGGGAGCTGTTTTTT
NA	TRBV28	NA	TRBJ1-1	CASWGDGTNTEAFF	TGTGCCAGCTGGGGGGACGGAACGAACACTGAAGCTTTCTTT
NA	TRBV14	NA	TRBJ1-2	CASSPMRRDGYTF	TGTGCCAGCAGCCCGATGAGGAGGGATGGCTACACCTTC
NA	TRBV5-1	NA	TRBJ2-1	CASSLLNEQFF	TGCGCCAGCAGCCTCCTCAATGAGCAGTTCTTC
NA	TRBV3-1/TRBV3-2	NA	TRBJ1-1	CASRGGRNTEAFF	TGTGCCAGCCGGGGGGGGAGGAACACTGAAGCTTTCTTT
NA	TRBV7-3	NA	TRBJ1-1	CASSGQGPGTEAFF	TGTGCCAGCAGCGGGCAGGGGCCCGGCACTGAAGCTTTCTTT
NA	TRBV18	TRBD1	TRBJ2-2	CASSPGQSNTGELFF	TGTGCCAGCTCACCGGGACAGTCGAACACCGGGGAGCTGTTTTTT
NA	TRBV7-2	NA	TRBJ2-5	CASRGTFKETQYF	TGTGCCAGCAGAGGGACTTTTAAAGAGACCCAGTACTTC